The next 22 T cell receptor beta chains were all read from a single sample in a study of T cells in Graves' hyperthyroidism and ophthalmopathy. RNA transcripts served as the template for amplifying TCR beta CDR3 regions. When the TCR CDR3 underwent first-round RT-PCR, the HTBI primer set was used. TCRdb re-analysed the multiplex PCR reads in MiXCR, keeping a single row per CDR3 protein. The data contain 490,000 or so distinct CDR3 sequences, 15% to 20% of them seen just once; the ten biggest clones take up roughly 44%. The specimen was blood. All receptors derive from a man aged 40-49 years with Graves' ophthalmopathy.

This clonotype has only a few counts. V and J are TRBV27 and TRBJ2-3; possible D gene TRBD1, 8 bases. The CDR3 has 15 amino acids. The germline gives CDR1 MNHEY, CDR2 SMNVEV (reference sequence). Between the trimmed V and J ends, which lost 5 bases and 4 bases, there was a span of 16 bases. This CDR3 is CASSDRGRGADTQYF. CDR3 DNA sequence: TGTGCCAGCAGTGACAGGGGCCGGGGGGCAGATACGCAGTATTTT.

This clonotype was counted a single time. J is TRBJ2-1 and V is TRBV3-1, with a possible D match to TRBD2 (5 bases). With 6 bases removed from V and 9 bases from J, the gap between germline ends came to 15 bases. Looked up from germline, CDR1 is LGHDT and CDR2 is YNNKEL (reference sequence). CDR3 size: 13 residues. CDR3 sequence: CASRRGFVGEQFF. CDR3 coding DNA: TGTGCCAGCAGACGAGGGTTCGTGGGTGAGCAGTTCTTC.

This clonotype was found a few times. V usage is TRBV5-1 and J usage is TRBJ2-1, with TRBD2 identical over 8 bases. Germline CDR1 is SGHRS and CDR2 is YFSETQ. V shed 2 bases, J shed 0 bases, and the junction held 4 bases outside the gene matches. There are 16 residues in the CDR3. CDR3 sequence: CASSLKSGSSYNEQFF. CDR3 in DNA: TGCGCCAGCAGCTTAAAGAGCGGGAGCTCCTACAATGAGCAGTTCTTC.

This clonotype was observed a few times. This chain links TRBV6-1 with TRBJ2-5; TRBD2 agrees at 8 bases. The germline CDR1 and CDR2 sequences are MNHNS and SASEGT. Unmatched junction bases numbered 11, after V lost 4 bases and J lost 4 bases. This CDR3 region has 16 residues. CDR3 bases: TGTGCCAGCAGTGGAGGGCCCGGGGGGGCGCGAGAGACCCAGTACTTC. This gives the protein CASSGGPGGARETQYF.

This clonotype was found a few times. The chain recombines TRBV11-2 with TRBJ2-4, with D maybe TRBD2 (6 bases). Germline CDR1 and CDR2: SGHAT and FQNNGV. CDR3 length equals 16 residues. The V and J ends lost 6 bases and 9 bases respectively, with 24 bases between them. This CDR3 is CASSPFSPGRRGIQYF. DNA of the CDR3: TGTGCCAGCAGTCCCTTCTCTCCGGGTCGGCGGGGCATTCAGTACTTC.

The chain is built from TRBV5-1 and TRBJ1-2; D uncertain. Germline CDR1 SGHRS, CDR2 YFSETQ. V dropped 5 bases and J dropped 1 base, with 15 bases sitting between them. CDR3 size: 15 residues. The CDR3 sequence: CASRIFGRSNYGYTF. The CDR3 DNA reads as TGCGCCAGCAGGATTTTCGGTCGGAGTAACTATGGCTACACCTTC.

The table lists this clonotype with a few counts. The rearrangement uses TRBV5-1 and TRBJ2-2; D unclear. V was trimmed by 1 base and J by 7 bases, leaving 29 bases between them. The CDR3 is made up of 20 amino acids. Germline V gene lookup returns CDR1 SGHRS and CDR2 YFSETQ. The CDR3 sequence is CASSLRRFGSAGRWHGELFF. The CDR3 region has the DNA TGCGCCAGCAGCTTGAGACGTTTTGGTTCGGCAGGTCGTTGGCACGGGGAGCTGTTTTTT.

The J gene is TRBJ2-2, the V gene TRBV10-3; maybe TRBD2 (5 bases). The V end lost 4 bases, the J end lost 5 bases, and 8 bases lay between the germline ends. The CDR3 has 13 residues. Per germline, CDR1 ENHRY and CDR2 SYGVKD. The CDR3 region is CAISGSGTGELFF. The CDR3 DNA follows: TGTGCCATCAGTGGATCGGGGACCGGGGAGCTGTTTTTT.

This clonotype came up many times. The chain combines TRBV5-1 with TRBJ2-1; D gene uncertain. Trimming took off 4 bases at V and 0 bases at J, with 11 bases between the two ends. CDR1 and CDR2 from the germline V gene are SGHRS and YFSETQ. This CDR3 contains 15 residues. The CDR3 reads CASSDTRVSYNEQFF. DNA of the CDR3: TGCGCCAGCAGCGACACCCGAGTCTCCTACAATGAGCAGTTCTTC.

On this clonotype: An end of the junction differs from the germline gene, which may be a read error. The V gene is TRBV10-3, the J gene TRBJ1-2; D possibly corresponds to TRBD1 (6 bases). Germline V lookup: CDR1 ENHRY, CDR2 SYGVKD. The CDR3 spans 13 residues. The CDR3 spells CASSDLAGDGYTF. DNA of the CDR3: TGTGCCAGCAGTGACCTGGCAGGGGATGGCTACACCTTC.

This clonotype was detected many times. The chain is built from TRBV30 and TRBJ1-1; D gene uncertain. Germline V lookup: CDR1 GTSNPN, CDR2 SVGIG (reference sequence). The CDR3 covers 11 residues. V shed 2 bases and J shed 8 bases, with 9 bases lying between them. CDR3: CAWSYGGEAFF. The CDR3 coding sequence is TGTGCCTGGAGTTATGGAGGGGAAGCTTTCTTT.

This clonotype has a count of ten or more. In DNA form, the CDR3 reads TGTGCCAGCAGGCCAACTTCTACCACAGATACGCAGTATTTT. Its translation: CASRPTSTTDTQYF. The V call is TRBV2, the J call TRBJ2-3; D remains unclear. The CDR3 has 14 amino acids. Trimming removed 6 bases at V and 2 bases at J, with 12 bases between. CDR1 and CDR2 from the germline V gene are SNHLY and FYNNEI.

The CDR3 is CASSSSGRASTDTQYF. CDR3 nucleotides: TGTGCCAGCAGTTCTAGCGGGAGGGCCAGTACAGATACGCAGTATTTT. The chain carries TRBV11-2 and TRBJ2-3; TRBD2 agrees at 12 bases. Germline CDR1 is SGHAT and CDR2 is FQNNGV. This CDR3 contains 16 residues. The V and J ends lost 6 bases and 3 bases, in that order; junction bases with no gene match: 7.

This clonotype was recorded at least ten times. V gene TRBV12-3 or TRBV12-4 combines with J gene TRBJ2-1; 13 bases align to TRBD2. V gave up 6 bases and J gave up 8 bases; unmatched junction bases: 7. CDR3 length: 15 amino acids. The CDR3, as DNA: TGTGCCAGCAGAGAGGGACTAGCGGGACGGGATGAGCAGTTCTTC. Its protein product is CASREGLAGRDEQFF.

The table lists this clonotype with a few counts. This sequence joins TRBV10-3 and TRBJ1-6; TRBD1 matches 10 bases. This CDR3 region has 15 residues. CDR1 ENHRY and CDR2 SYGVKD come from the germline V gene. Trimming at V came to 4 bases and at J to 9 bases, leaving 6 bases not matched to a gene. For the CDR3, the DNA is TGTGCCATCAGTGGTTCGGACAGGGGGGGTTCACCCCTCCACTTT. Encoded protein: CAISGSDRGGSPLHF.

The rearrangement joins TRBV19 to TRBJ2-5; TRBD1 or TRBD2 may be the D gene (5 bases each). The germline V gene encodes CDR1 LNHDA and CDR2 SQIVND (reference sequence). This CDR3 contains 15 residues. V was pared by 6 bases and J by 3 bases, with 17 bases between. CDR3 sequence: CASSTLIGAEETQYF. As DNA, the CDR3 is TGTGCCAGTAGCACACTTATCGGGGCTGAAGAGACCCAGTACTTC.

This clonotype was found many times. The chain recombines TRBV7-2 with TRBJ1-1; D call uncertain. Germline V lookup: CDR1 SGHTA, CDR2 FQGNSA. Trimming removed 4 bases at V and 4 bases at J, with 16 bases between. CDR3 size: 15 residues. The CDR3 DNA reads TGTGCCAGCAGCTCCCTACGGCAACCAGGCACTGAAGCTTTCTTT. It encodes CASSSLRQPGTEAFF. Full variable domain (remainder filled in from reference TRBV7-2 and TRBJ1-1): GAGVSQSPSNKVTEKGKDVELRCDPISGHTALYWYRQSLGQGLEFLIYFQGNSAPDKSGLPSDRFSAERTGGSVSTLTIQRTQQEDSAVYLCASSSLRQPGTEAFFGQGTRLTVV.

This clonotype is a singleton in its sample. One base away lies a much larger clone, so this may be a sequencing read error. The J gene is TRBJ1-4, the V gene TRBV18; 9 bases are shared with TRBD1. The germline V gene encodes CDR1 KGHSH and CDR2 LQKENI. The CDR3 totals 14 residues. The V and J ends lost 3 bases and 10 bases, in that order; junction bases with no gene match: 6. CDR3 coding DNA: TGTGCCAGCTCACCGGGACAGGGTGAGGGAAAACTGTTTTTT. It translates to CASSPGQGEGKLFF.

This chain links TRBV11-1 with TRBJ2-1; TRBD2 matches at 7 bases. V lost 1 base to trimming and J lost 8 bases; unmatched junction nucleotides: 11. Germline assignment: CDR1 SGHAT and CDR2 FQDESV (reference sequence). This CDR3 has 16 amino acids. CDR3 coding DNA: TGTGCCAGCAGCTTAGGGACGGCTAGCGGTTACGATGAGCAGTTCTTC. It codes for CASSLGTASGYDEQFF.

The sample holds many counts of this clonotype. V and J are TRBV18 and TRBJ2-5; the D gene is possibly TRBD2 (6 bases). V was cut by 3 bases and J by 2 bases, with 16 bases left in between. The germline gives CDR1 KGHSH, CDR2 LQKENI. The CDR3 runs 16 residues. Here the CDR3 reads CASSPTRGNLQETQYF. The CDR3 nucleotides read TGTGCCAGCTCACCGACCCGGGGGAACCTACAAGAGACCCAGTACTTC.

This clonotype has a count of ten or more. The chain links TRBV4-1 to TRBJ2-5, with D unclear. Germline CDR1 and CDR2: MGHRA and YSYEKL. CDR3 length equals 13 residues. The ends were cut back, 1 base at V and 5 bases at J, with 8 bases in the middle. CDR3: CASSQVGSETQYF. CDR3 coding DNA: TGCGCCAGCAGCCAAGTGGGGTCTGAGACCCAGTACTTC.

This clonotype was seen a handful of times. The V and J genes are TRBV20-1 and TRBJ2-7; 13 bases align to TRBD2. V lost 5 bases to trimming and J lost 1 base; unmatched junction nucleotides: 8. The CDR3 runs to 16 residues. Germline lookup yields CDR1 DFQATT and CDR2 SNEGSKA (reference sequence). The CDR3 DNA is TGCAGTGCTTGGACTAGCGGGAGTAAAGAGTCCTACGAGCAGTACTTC. Protein: CSAWTSGSKESYEQYF.